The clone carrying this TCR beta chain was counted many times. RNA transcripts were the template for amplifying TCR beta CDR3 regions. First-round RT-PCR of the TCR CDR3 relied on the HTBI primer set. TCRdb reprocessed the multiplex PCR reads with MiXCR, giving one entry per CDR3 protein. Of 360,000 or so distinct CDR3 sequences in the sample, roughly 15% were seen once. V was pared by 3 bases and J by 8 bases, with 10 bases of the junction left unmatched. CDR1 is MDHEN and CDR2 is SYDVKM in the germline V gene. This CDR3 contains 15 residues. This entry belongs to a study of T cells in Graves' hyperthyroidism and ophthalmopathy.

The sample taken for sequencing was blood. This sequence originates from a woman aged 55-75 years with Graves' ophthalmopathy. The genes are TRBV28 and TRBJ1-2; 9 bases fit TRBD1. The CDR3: CASSLWGQGTVGYTF. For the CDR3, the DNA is TGTGCCAGCAGTTTGTGGGGACAGGGTACGGTGGGCTACACCTTC.